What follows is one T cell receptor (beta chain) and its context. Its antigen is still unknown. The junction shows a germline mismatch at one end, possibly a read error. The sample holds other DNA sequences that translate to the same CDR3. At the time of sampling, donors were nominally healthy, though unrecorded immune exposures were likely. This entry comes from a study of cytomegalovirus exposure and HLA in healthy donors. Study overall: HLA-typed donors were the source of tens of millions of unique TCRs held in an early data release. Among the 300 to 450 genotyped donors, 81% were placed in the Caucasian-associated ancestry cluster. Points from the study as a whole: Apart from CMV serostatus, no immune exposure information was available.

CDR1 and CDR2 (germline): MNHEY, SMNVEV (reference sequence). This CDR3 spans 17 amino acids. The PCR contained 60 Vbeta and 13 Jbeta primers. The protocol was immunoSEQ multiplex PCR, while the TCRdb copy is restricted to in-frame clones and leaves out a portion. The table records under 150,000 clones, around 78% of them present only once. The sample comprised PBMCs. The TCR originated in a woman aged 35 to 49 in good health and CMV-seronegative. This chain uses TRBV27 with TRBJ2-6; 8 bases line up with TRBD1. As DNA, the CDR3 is TGCGCCAGCAGTTCCCGGGACAGGAGCTCTGGGGCCAACGTCCTGACTTTC. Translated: CASSSRDRSSGANVLTF. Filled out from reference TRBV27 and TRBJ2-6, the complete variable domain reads EAQVTQNPRYLITVTGKKLTVTCSQNMNHEYMSWYRQDPGLGLRQIYYSMNVEVTDKGDVPEGYKVSRKEKRNFPLILESPSPNQTSLYFCASSSRDRSSGANVLTFGAGSRLTVL.